These 5 T cell receptor beta chains share one sample of origin, sequenced in a study of cytomegalovirus exposure and HLA in healthy donors (dated by TCRdb to about 2017). The library was built by means of the immunoSEQ multiplex PCR assay. For the multiplex PCR, a mixture combining 60 forward primers for TCR Vbeta segments and 13 reverse primers for TCR Jbeta segments was used. Not all clones reach the TCRdb copy of this immuneACCESS table, which keeps in-frame sequences only. Checked studies attribute under half of the gap to unresolved V genes and leave the rest unexplained. The sample contains more than 200,000 clones, approximately 81% of them found a single time. Of the sample, over 1% falls within the top ten clones. Sequencing was performed on PBMCs. These receptor sequences come from a human donor in good health.

The chain has TRBV19 and TRBJ2-2; 16 bases agree with TRBD2. CDR3 size: 18 residues. CDR1 is LNHDA, CDR2 SQIVND, per germline (reference sequence). The ends lost 6 bases at V and 0 bases at J; junction bases unmatched: 4. The CDR3 DNA is TGTGCCAGTAGGAGGGGACTAGCGGGAGGGTCGAACACCGGGGAGCTGTTTTTT. Its translation: CASRRGLAGGSNTGELFF. Drawing the rest from reference TRBV19 and TRBJ2-2, the complete variable domain is DGGITQSPKYLFRKEGQNVTLSCEQNLNHDAMYWYRQDPGQGLRLIYYSQIVNDFQKGDIAEGYSVSREKKESFPLTVTSAQKNPTAFYLCASRRGLAGGSNTGELFFGEGSRLTVL.

The chain links TRBV28 to TRBJ1-1; D ambiguous. Trimming left V 6 bases short and J 3 bases short, with 11 bases between. Germline values: CDR1 MDHEN, CDR2 SYDVKM. The CDR3 covers 13 residues. DNA for the CDR3: TGTGCCAGCAGCCCTTTTTATGACACTGAAGCTTTCTTT. Translation gives CASSPFYDTEAFF.

The CDR3, as DNA: TGTGCCAGCAGCCCGCTGGGACAGACACTCTACGAGCAGTACTTC. As protein: CASSPLGQTLYEQYF. The chain is built from TRBV25-1 and TRBJ2-7; 7 bases are a match to TRBD1. Unmatched junction bases numbered 11, after V lost 6 bases and J lost 3 bases. Germline V gene lookup returns CDR1 MGHDK and CDR2 SYGVNS. The CDR3 runs to 15 residues.

The rearrangement joins TRBV4-1 to TRBJ2-7; the match to TRBD2 covers 12 bases. CDR1 and CDR2 (germline): MGHRA, YSYEKL. This CDR3 spans 16 amino acids. The junction had 4 bases not matched to a gene; V was cut back by 1 base and J by 3 bases. CDR3 DNA: TGCGCCAGCAGCCAAGTTCGACTAGCGGGAGACTACGAGCAGTACTTC. It codes for CASSQVRLAGDYEQYF.

The gene calls are TRBV11-2 and TRBJ2-1; 12 bases fit TRBD2. Germline-derived CDR1 and CDR2 are SGHAT and FQNNGV. This CDR3 spans 15 amino acids. With 2 bases clipped from V and 6 bases from J, the junction kept 2 bases outside the gene matches. CDR3 in amino acids: CASSLRTSGINEQFF. The CDR3 coding sequence is TGTGCCAGCAGCTTAAGGACTAGCGGGATCAATGAGCAGTTCTTC.